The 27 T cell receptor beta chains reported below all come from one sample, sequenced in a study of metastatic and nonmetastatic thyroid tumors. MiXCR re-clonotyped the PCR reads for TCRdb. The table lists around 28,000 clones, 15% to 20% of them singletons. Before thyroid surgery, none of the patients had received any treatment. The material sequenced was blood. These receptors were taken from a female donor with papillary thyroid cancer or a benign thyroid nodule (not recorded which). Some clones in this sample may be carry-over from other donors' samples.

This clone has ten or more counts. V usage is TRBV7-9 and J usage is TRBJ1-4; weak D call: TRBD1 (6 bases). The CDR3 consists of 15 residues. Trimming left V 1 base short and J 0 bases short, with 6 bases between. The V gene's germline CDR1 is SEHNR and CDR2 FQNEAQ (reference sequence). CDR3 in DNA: TGTGCCAGCAGCTTAGGACAGGCAACTAATGAAAAACTGTTTTTT. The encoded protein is CASSLGQATNEKLFF.

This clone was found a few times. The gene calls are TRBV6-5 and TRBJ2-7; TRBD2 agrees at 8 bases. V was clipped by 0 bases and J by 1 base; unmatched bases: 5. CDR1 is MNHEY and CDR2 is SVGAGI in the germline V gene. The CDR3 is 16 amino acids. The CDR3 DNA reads TGTGCCAGCAGTTACTCACTAGCGGAGGGATCCTACGAGCAGTACTTC. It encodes CASSYSLAEGSYEQYF.

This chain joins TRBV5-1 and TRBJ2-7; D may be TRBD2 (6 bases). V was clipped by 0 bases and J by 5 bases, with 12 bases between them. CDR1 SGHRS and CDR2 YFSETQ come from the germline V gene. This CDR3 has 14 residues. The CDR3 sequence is CASSLGEVLHEQYF. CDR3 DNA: TGCGCCAGCAGCTTGGGGGAGGTTCTCCACGAGCAGTACTTC.

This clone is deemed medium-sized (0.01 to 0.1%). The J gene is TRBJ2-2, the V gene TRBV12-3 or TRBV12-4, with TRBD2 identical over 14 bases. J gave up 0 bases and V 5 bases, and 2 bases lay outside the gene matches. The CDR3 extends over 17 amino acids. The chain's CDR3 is CASSETSGGANTGELFF. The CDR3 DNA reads TGTGCCAGCAGTGAGACTAGCGGGGGGGCGAACACCGGGGAGCTGTTTTTT.

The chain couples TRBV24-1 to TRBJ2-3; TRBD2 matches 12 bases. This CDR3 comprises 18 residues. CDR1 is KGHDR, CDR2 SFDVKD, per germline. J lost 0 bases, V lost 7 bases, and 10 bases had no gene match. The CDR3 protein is CATSSLGLAGSSTDTQYF. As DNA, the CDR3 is TGTGCCACCAGCTCCCTAGGACTAGCGGGGTCTAGCACAGATACGCAGTATTTT.

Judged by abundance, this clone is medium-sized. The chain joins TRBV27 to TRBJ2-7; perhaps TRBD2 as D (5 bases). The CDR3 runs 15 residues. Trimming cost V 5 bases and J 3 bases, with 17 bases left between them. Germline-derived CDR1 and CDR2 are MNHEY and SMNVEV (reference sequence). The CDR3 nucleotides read TGTGCCAGCAGTCTACTTCCCCACGGGGACTACGAGCAGTACTTC. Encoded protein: CASSLLPHGDYEQYF.

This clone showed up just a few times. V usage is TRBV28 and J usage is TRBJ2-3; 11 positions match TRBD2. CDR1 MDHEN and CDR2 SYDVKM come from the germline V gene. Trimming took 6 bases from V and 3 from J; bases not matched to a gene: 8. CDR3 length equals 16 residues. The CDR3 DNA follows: TGTGCCAGCAGAAATACTAGCGGGAGTGGGACAGATACGCAGTATTTT. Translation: CASRNTSGSGTDTQYF. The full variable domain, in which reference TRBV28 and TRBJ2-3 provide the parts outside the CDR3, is DVKVTQSSRYLVKRTGEKVFLECVQDMDHENMFWYRQDPGLGLRLIYFSYDVKMKEKGDIPEGYSVSREKKERFSLILESASTNQTSMYLCASRNTSGSGTDTQYFGPGTRLTVL.

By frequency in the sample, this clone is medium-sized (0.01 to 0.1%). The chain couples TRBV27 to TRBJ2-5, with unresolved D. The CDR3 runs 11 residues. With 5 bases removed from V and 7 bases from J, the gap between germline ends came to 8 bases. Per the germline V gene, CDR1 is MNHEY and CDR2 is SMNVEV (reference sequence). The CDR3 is CASSVGGTQYF. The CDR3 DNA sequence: TGTGCCAGCAGTGTAGGCGGGACCCAGTACTTC.

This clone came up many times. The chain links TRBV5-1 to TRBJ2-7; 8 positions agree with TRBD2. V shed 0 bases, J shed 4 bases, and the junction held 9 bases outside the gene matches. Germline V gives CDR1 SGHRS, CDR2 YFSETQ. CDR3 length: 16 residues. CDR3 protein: CASSLAGGAGTYEQYF. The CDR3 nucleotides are TGCGCCAGCAGCTTGGCGGGGGGGGCTGGGACTTACGAGCAGTACTTC.

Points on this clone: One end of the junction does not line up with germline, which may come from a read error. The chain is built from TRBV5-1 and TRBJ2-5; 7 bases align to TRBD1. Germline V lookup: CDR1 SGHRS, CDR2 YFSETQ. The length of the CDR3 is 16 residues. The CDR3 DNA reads TGCGCCAACAGCCGAATGGACCGGGACAGTGGAGAGACCCAGTATTTC. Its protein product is CANSRMDRDSGETQYF. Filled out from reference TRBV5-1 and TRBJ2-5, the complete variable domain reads KAGVTQTPRYLIKTRGQQVTLSCSPISGHRSVSWYQQTPGQGLQFLFEYFSETQRNKGNFPGRFSGRQFSNSRSEMNVSTLELGDSALYLCANSRMDRDSGETQYFGPGTRLLVL.

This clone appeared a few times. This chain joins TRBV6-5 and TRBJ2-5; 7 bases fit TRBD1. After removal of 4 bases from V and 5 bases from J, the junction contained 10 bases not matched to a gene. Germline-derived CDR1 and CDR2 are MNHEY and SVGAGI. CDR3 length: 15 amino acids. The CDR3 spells CASSFPRGQSETQYF. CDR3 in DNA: TGTGCCAGCAGTTTTCCCCGGGGACAGTCGGAGACCCAGTACTTC.

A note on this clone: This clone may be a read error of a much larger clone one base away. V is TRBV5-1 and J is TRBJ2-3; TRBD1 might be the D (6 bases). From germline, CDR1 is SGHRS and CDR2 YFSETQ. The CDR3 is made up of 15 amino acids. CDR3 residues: CASSLGQGFTGTQYF. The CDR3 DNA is TGCGCCAGCAGCTTGGGTCAGGGGTTCACAGGTACGCAGTATTTT.

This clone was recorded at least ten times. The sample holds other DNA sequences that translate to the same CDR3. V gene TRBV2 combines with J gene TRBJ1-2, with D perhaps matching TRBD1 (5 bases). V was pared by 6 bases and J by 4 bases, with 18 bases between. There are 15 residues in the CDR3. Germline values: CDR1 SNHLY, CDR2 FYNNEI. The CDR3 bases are TGTGCCAGCAGGGAGGGACCAAACACCATCTATGGCTACACCTTC. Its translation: CASREGPNTIYGYTF.

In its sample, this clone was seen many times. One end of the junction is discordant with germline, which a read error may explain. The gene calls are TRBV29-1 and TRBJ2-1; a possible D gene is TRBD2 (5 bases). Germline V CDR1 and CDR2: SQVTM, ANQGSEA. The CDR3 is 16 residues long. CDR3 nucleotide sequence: TGCAGCGGTGAAGGAGAGGGTAGTAGCTCCTACAATGAGCAGTTCTTC. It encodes CSGEGEGSSSYNEQFF.

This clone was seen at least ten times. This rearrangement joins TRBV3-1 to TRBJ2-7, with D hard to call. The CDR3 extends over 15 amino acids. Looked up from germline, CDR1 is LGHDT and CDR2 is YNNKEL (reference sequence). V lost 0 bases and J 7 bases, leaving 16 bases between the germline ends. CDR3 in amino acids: CASSQDRGTFKEQYF. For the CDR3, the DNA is TGTGCCAGCAGCCAAGATCGCGGCACCTTTAAGGAGCAGTACTTC.

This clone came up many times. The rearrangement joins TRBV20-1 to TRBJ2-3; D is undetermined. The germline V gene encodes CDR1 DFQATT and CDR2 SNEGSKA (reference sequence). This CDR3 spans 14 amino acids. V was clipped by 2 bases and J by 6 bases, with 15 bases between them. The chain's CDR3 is CSARIAKAGDTQYF. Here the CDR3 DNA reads TGCAGTGCTAGAATCGCCAAGGCTGGGGATACGCAGTATTTT.

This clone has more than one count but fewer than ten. As DNA, the CDR3 is TGTGCCAGCAGAATTCTGTTCGGGGAGCTGTTTTTT. Translated, it gives CASRILFGELFF. The chain is built from TRBV13 and TRBJ2-2; the D is unclear. V was pared by 6 bases and J by 7 bases, with 9 bases between. The CDR3 covers 12 residues. Germline lookup yields CDR1 PRHDT and CDR2 FYEKMQ (reference sequence).

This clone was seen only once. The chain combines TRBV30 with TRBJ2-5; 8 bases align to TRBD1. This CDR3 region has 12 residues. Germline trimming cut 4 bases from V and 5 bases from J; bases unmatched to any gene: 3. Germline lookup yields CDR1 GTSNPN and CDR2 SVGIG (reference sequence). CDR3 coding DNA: TGTGCCTGGATGCCAGGGGGCGAGACCCAGTACTTC. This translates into CAWMPGGETQYF.

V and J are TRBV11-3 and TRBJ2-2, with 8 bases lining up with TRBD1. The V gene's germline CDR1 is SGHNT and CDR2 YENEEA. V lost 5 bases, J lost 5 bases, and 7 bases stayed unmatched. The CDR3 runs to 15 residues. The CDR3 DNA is TGTGCCAGCAGCAAGGACAGGGTTGTTACCGGGGAGCTGTTTTTT. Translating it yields CASSKDRVVTGELFF.

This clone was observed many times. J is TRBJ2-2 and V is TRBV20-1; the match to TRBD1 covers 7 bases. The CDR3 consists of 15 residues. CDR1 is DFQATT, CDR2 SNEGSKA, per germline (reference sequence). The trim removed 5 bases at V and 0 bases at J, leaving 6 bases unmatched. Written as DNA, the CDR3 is TGCAGTGCTTACCGGGACAGCACGAACACCGGGGAGCTGTTTTTT. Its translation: CSAYRDSTNTGELFF.

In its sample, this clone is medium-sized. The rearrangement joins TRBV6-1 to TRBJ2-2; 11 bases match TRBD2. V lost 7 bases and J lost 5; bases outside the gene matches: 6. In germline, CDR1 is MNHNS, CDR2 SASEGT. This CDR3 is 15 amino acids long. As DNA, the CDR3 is TGTGCCAGCACTGTAGCGGGAGGGCTGACCGGGGAGCTGTTTTTT. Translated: CASTVAGGLTGELFF.

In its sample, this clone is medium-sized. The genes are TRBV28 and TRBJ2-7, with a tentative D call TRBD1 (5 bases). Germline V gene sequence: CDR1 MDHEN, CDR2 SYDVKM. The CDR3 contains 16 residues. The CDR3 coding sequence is TGTGCGAGCCCACCCCCAGGGTTACAGGCCTCCTACGAGCAGTACTTC. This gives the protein CASPPPGLQASYEQYF.

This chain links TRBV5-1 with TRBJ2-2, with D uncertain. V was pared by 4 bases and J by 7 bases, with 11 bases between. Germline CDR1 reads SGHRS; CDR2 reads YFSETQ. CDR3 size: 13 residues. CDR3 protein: CASSPRTDGELFF. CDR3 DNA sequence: TGCGCCAGCAGCCCCCGGACCGACGGGGAGCTGTTTTTT.

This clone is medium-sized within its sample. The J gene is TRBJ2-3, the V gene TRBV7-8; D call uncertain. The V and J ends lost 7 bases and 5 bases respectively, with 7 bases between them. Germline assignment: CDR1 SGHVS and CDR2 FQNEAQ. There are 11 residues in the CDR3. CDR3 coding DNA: TGTGCCAGCACCACCGGAGATACGCAGTATTTT. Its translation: CASTTGDTQYF.

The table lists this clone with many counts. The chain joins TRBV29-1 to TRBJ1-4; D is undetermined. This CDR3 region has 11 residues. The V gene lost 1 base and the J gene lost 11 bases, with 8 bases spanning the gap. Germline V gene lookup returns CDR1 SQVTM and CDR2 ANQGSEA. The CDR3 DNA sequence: TGCAGCGTTGAAGGGGGAGGCAAACTGTTTTTT. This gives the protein CSVEGGGKLFF.

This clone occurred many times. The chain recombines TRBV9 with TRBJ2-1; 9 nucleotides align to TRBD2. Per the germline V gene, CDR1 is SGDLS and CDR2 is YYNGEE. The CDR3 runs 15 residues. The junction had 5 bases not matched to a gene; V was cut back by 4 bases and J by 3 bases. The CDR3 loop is CASSISGGYYNEQFF. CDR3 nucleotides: TGTGCCAGCAGCATTAGCGGGGGATACTACAATGAGCAGTTCTTC.

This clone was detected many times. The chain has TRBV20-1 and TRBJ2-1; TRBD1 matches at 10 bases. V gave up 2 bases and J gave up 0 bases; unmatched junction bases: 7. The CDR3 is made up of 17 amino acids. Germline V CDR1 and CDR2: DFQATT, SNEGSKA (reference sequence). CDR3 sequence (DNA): TGCAGTGCTAGATGGGGGACAGGGGTGGGCTCCTACAATGAGCAGTTCTTC. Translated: CSARWGTGVGSYNEQFF.